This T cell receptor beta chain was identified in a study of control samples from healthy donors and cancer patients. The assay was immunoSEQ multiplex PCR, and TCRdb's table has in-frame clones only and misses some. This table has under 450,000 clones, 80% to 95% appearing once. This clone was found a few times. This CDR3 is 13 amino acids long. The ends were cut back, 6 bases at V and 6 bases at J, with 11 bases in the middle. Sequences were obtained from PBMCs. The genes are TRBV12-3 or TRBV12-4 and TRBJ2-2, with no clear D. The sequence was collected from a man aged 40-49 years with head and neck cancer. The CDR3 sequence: CASSPMGPGELFF. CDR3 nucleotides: TGTGCCAGCAGCCCCATGGGCCCCGGGGAGCTGTTTTTT.